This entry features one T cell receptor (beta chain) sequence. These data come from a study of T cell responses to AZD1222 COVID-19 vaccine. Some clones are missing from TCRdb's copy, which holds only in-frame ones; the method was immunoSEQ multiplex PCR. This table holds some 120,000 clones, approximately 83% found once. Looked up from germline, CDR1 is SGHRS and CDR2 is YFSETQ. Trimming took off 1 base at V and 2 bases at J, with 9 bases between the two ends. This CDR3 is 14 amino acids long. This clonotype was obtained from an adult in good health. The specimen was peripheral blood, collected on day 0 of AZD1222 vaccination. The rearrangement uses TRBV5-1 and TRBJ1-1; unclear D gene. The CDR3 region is CASSLSFSNTEAFF. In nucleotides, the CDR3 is TGCGCCAGCAGCTTGAGTTTCTCAAACACTGAAGCTTTCTTT.